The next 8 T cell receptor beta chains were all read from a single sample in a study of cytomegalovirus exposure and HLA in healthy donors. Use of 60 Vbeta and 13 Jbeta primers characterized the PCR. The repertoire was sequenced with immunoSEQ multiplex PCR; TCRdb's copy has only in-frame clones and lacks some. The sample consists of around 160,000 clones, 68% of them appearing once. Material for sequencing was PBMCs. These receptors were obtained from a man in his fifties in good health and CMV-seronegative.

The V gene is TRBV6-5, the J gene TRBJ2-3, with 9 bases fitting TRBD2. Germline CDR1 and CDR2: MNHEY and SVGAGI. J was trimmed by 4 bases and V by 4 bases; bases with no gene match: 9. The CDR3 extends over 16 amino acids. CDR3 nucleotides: TGTGCCAGCAGTTGGACGACTAGCGGCTGGGCAGATACGCAGTATTTT. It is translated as CASSWTTSGWADTQYF.

DNA for the CDR3: TGTGCCAGCAGCCCCTCAGGGGGAATGAACACTGAAGCTTTCTTT. The encoded protein is CASSPSGGMNTEAFF. The rearrangement links TRBV7-8 to TRBJ1-1; 7 bases are shared with TRBD1. V was pared by 5 bases and J by 0 bases, with 6 bases of the junction left unmatched. The CDR3 is 15 amino acids. Germline CDR1 SGHVS, CDR2 FQNEAQ.

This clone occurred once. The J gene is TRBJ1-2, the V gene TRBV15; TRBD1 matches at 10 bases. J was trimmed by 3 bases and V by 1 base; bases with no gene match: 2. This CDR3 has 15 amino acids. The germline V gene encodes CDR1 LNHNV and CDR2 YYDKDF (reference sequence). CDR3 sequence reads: CATSRGTGGHYGYTF. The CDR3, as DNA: TGTGCCACCAGCAGAGGGACAGGGGGTCACTATGGCTACACCTTC.

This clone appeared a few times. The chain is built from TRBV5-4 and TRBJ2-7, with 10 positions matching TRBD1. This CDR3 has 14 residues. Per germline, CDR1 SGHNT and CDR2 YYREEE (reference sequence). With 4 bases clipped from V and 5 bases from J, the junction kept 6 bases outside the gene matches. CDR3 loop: CASSPAGQGNEQYF. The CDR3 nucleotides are TGTGCCAGCAGCCCTGCGGGACAGGGGAACGAGCAGTACTTC.

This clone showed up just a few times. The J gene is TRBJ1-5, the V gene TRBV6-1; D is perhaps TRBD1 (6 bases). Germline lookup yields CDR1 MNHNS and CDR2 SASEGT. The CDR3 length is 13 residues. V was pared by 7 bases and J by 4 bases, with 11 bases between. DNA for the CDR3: TGTGCCAGCACCAGGGGCAGGAATCAGCCCCAGCATTTT. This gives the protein CASTRGRNQPQHF.

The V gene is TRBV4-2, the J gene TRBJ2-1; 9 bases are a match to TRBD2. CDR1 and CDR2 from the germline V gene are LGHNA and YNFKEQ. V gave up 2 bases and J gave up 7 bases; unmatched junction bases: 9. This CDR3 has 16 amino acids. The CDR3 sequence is CASSQSGGGAINEQFF. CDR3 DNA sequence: TGTGCCAGCAGCCAAAGTGGCGGGGGGGCCATAAATGAGCAGTTCTTC.

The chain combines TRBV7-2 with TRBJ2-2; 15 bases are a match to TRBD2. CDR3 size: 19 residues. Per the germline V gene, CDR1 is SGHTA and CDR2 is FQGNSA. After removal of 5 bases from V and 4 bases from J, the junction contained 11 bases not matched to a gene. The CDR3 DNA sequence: TGTGCCAGCAGCGTCCGGCCGGGACTAGCGGGGGGCAGCACCGGGGAGCTGTTTTTT. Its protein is CASSVRPGLAGGSTGELFF.

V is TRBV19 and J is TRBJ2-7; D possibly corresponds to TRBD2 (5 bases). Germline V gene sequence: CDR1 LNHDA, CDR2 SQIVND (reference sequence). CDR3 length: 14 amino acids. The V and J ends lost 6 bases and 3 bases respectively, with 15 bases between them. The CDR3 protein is CASSGPAGNYEQYF. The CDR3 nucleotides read TGTGCCAGTAGCGGCCCGGCCGGGAACTACGAGCAGTACTTC.